What follows describes a single T cell receptor beta chain. Germline V lookup: CDR1 SNHLY, CDR2 FYNNEI. The CDR3 covers 14 residues. Deletions cut 7 bases from V and 5 bases from J, with 14 bases between. This sample stems from a study of blood T cell repertoires in COVID-19. Background on the study: PBMCs, B-cell-depleted T cells, or T cells were the source of the cDNA or gDNA that made up the material.

As processed by the authors: Scientists estimated how many nucleated cells there were by amplifying reference gene primers. Assay: immunoSEQ multiplex PCR; the TCRdb copy retains only in-frame clones and omits some. V and J calls and clone size follow that table, whereas D and trimming were derived from the DNA. The sample holds some 260,000 clones, around 85% seen once. Sequenced input: peripheral blood. This receptor was taken from a middle-aged woman with active or convalescent COVID-19. The V and J genes are TRBV2 and TRBJ1-4; D gene ambiguous. CDR3 nucleotide sequence: TGTGCCAGCACCGAGGGCGGGATAAATGAAAAACTGTTTTTT. It codes for CASTEGGINEKLFF. Looking up the rest from reference TRBV2 and TRBJ1-4 gives the full variable domain: EPEVTQTPSHQVTQMGQEVILRCVPISNHLYFYWYRQILGQKVEFLVSFYNNEISEKSEIFDDQFSVERPDGSNFTLKIRSTKLEDSAMYFCASTEGGINEKLFFGSGTQLSVL.